The TCR beta chain described here comes from a study of T cell repertoires in cytomegalovirus infection. The overall study: The public TCR beta signatures pointed to both CMV infection and matching HLA type.

The CDR3 sequence is 17 residues long. Germline loops: CDR1 SGDLS, CDR2 YYNGEE. TCRdb reprocessed the reads via MiXCR and lists one record per CDR3 protein. The table has approximately 100,000 distinct CDR3 sequences, around 40% seen once; the top ten hold around 70%. Regarding the study as a whole: The ex vivo response was dominated by HLA-C-restricted CMV-specific TCR beta clonotypes.

About this clonotype itself: Its antigen is not known. At one of its ends the junction is not consistent with the germline gene, which may arise from a read error.

This material consisted of CD8+ T cells from cultured PBMCs, taken from culture after CMV antigen stimulation. This TCR derives from a human donor in good health (CMV status not recorded). Some clones in this sample may be carry-over from other donors' samples. V gene TRBV9 combines with J gene TRBJ2-3; 8 bases match TRBD2. CDR3 coding DNA: TGTGCCAGCACCGTAAGTTATAGCGGGGTCCGCACAGATACGCAGTATTTT. Amino acids: CASTVSYSGVRTDTQYF.